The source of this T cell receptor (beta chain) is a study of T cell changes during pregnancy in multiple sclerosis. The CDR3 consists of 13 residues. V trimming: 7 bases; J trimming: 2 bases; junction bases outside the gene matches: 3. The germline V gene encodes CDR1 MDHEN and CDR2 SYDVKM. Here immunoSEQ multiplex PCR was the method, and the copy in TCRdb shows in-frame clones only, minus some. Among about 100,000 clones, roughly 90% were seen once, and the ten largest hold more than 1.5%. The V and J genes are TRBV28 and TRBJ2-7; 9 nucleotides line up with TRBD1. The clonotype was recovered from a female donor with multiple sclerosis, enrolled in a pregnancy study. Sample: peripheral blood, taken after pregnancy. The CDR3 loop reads CASTGQGPYEQYF. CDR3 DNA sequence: TGTGCCAGCACCGGACAGGGGCCCTACGAGCAGTACTTC.